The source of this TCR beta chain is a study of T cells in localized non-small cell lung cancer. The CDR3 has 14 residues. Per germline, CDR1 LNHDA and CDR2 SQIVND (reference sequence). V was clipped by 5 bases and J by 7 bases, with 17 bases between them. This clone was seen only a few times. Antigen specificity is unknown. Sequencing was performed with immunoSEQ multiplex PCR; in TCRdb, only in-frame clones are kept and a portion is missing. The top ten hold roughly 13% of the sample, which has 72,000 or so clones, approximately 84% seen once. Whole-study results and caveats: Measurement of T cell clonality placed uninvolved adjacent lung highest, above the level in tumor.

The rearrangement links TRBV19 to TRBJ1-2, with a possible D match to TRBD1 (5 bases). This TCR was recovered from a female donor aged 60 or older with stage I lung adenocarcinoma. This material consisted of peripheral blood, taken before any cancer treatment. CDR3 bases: TGTGCCAGTAGTCCTCTCGACAGCTTTGGTGGCTACACCTTC. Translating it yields CASSPLDSFGGYTF.